The 2 T cell receptor beta chains below were found in one sample sequenced in a study of shared clonotypes between healthy human individuals. Profiling relied on immunoSEQ multiplex PCR, and the TCRdb table lists in-frame clones only, not all of them. Of a few hundred thousand clones detected, 95% to 98% appear once; the ten largest clones hold about 0.06%. Sample: naive CD4+ T cells sorted from blood. Subset specified: CD45RA+ positively selected. The receptors here all came from a woman in her 30s in good health.

This sequence joins TRBV5-1 and TRBJ2-7; D gene uncertain. Trimming shortened V by 0 bases and J by 6 bases, and 7 bases separated the two germline ends. Germline V CDR1 and CDR2: SGHRS, YFSETQ. The CDR3 is 12 residues long. The CDR3 loop is CASSLGRREQYF. The CDR3 DNA reads TGCGCCAGCAGCTTGGGCCGGCGCGAGCAGTACTTC.

The chain uses TRBV5-1 and TRBJ1-5; D not certain. The V and J ends lost 1 base and 5 bases respectively, with 10 bases between them. CDR3 length: 14 amino acids. Germline V gene data show CDR1 as SGHRS and CDR2 as YFSETQ. CDR3: CASSLSGVDQPQHF. The CDR3 coding sequence is TGCGCCAGCAGCTTGTCGGGCGTTGATCAGCCCCAGCATTTT.